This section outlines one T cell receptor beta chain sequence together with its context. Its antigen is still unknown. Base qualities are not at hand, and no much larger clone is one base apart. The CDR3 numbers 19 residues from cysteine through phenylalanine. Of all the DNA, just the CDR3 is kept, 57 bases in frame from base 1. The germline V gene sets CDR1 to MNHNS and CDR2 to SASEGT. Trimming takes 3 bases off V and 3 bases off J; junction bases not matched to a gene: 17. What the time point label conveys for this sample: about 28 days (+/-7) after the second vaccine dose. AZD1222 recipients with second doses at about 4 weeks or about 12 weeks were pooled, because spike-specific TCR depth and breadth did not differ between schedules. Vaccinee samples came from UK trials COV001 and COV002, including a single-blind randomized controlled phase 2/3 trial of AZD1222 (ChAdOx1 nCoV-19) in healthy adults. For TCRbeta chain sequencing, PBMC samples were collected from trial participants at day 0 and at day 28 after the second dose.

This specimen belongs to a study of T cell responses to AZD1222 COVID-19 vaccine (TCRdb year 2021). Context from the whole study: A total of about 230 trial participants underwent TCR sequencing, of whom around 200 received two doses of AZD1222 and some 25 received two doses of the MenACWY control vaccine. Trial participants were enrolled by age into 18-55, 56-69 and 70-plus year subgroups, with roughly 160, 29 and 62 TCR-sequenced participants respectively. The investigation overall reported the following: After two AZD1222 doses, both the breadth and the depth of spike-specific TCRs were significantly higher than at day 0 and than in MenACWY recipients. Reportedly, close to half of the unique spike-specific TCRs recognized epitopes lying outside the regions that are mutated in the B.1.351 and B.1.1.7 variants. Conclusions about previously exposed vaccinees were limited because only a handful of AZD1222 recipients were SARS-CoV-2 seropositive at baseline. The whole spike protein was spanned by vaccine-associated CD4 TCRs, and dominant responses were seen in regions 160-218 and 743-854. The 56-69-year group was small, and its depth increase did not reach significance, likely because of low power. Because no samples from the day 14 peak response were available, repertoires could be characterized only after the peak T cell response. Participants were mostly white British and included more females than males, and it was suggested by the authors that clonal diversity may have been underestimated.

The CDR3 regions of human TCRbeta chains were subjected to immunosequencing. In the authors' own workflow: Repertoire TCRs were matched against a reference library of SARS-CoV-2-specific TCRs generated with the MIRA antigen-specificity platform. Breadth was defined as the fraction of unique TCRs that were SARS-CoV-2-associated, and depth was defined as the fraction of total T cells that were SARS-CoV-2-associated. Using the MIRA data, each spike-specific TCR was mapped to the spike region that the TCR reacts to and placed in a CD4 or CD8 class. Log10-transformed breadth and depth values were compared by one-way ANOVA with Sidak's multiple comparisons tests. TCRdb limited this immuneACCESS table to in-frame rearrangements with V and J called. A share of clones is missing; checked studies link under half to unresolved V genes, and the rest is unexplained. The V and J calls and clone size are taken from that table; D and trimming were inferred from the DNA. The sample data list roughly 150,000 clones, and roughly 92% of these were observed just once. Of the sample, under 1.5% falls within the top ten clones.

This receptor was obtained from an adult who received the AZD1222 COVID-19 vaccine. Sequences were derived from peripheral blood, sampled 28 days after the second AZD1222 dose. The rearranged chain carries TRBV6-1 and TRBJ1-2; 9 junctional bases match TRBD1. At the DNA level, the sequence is TGTGCCAGCAGTGATCGGCAGGGACAGGGTGTGTATTCGCACTATGGCTACACCTTC. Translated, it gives CASSDRQGQGVYSHYGYTF.